The 5 T cell receptor beta chains in this list originate from one sample, sequenced in a study of cytomegalovirus exposure and HLA in healthy donors. A multiplex PCR was run with 60 Vbeta primers and 13 Jbeta primers. Libraries were prepared by immunoSEQ multiplex PCR; TCRdb keeps only in-frame clonotypes and omits some of them. This table holds over 150,000 clones, 80% to 90% found once. The sequenced sample was PBMCs. The source is a woman between 50 and 59 years old in good health and CMV-seronegative.

The rearrangement joins TRBV19 to TRBJ1-4; D is undetermined. The V and J ends lost 7 bases and 6 bases respectively, with 15 bases between them. Germline V gene lookup returns CDR1 LNHDA and CDR2 SQIVND (reference sequence). The CDR3 totals 14 residues. CDR3 sequence: CASTRDKNYEKLFF. CDR3 nucleotides: TGTGCCAGTACCCGAGACAAAAACTATGAAAAACTGTTTTTT.

The CDR3 is CASSVRAGGVQETQYF. The CDR3 bases are TGTGCCAGCAGCGTAAGAGCGGGAGGGGTCCAAGAGACCCAGTACTTC. The chain links TRBV9 to TRBJ2-5, with TRBD2 identical over 10 bases. Looked up from germline, CDR1 is SGDLS and CDR2 is YYNGEE. V lost 1 base, J lost 1 base, and 4 bases stayed unmatched. The CDR3 totals 16 residues.

V is TRBV28 and J is TRBJ2-3; 9 bases map to TRBD1. CDR1 MDHEN and CDR2 SYDVKM come from the germline V gene. The CDR3 runs to 15 residues. V was pared by 6 bases and J by 1 base, with 5 bases of the junction left unmatched. The CDR3 sequence is CASSLWTGGTDTQYF. The DNA of the CDR3 is TGTGCCAGCAGCCTCTGGACAGGGGGCACAGATACGCAGTATTTT.

This rearrangement joins TRBV19 to TRBJ2-3; perhaps TRBD2 as D (6 bases). Between the trimmed V and J ends, which lost 6 bases and 0 bases, there was a span of 19 bases. Per the germline V gene, CDR1 is LNHDA and CDR2 is SQIVND (reference sequence). The CDR3 contains 17 residues. CDR3 protein: CASRSLQAGYSTDTQYF. In DNA, the CDR3 is TGTGCCAGTAGATCCCTCCAGGCGGGGTATAGCACAGATACGCAGTATTTT.

This clone is a singleton in its sample. The gene calls are TRBV15 and TRBJ2-5; 7 bases align to TRBD1. Germline V gene data show CDR1 as LNHNV and CDR2 as YYDKDF (reference sequence). The CDR3 has 15 residues. The ends lost 3 bases at V and 3 bases at J; junction bases unmatched: 7. This CDR3 reads CATSRGTDVKETQYF. The CDR3 DNA reads TGTGCCACCAGCAGGGGGACAGACGTAAAAGAGACCCAGTACTTC.